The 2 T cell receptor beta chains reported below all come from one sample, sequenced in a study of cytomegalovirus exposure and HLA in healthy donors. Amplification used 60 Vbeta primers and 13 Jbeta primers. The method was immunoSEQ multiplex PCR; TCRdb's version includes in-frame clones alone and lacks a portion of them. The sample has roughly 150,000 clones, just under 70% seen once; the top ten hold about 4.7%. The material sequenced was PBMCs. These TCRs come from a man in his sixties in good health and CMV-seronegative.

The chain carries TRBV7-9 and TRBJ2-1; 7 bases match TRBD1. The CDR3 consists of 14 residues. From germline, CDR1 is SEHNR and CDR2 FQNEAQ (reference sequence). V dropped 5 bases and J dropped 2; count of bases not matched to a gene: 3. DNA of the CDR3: TGTGCCAGCAGCCGACAGGGAACCTACAATGAGCAGTTCTTC. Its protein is CASSRQGTYNEQFF.

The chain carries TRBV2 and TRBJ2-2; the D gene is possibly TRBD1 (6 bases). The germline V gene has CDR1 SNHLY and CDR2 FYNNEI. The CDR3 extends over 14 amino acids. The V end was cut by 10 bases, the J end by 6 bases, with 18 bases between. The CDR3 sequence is CATSGAGAPGELFF. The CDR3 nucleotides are TGTGCCACCTCAGGGGCAGGAGCACCCGGGGAGCTGTTTTTT.